The entry that follows covers one TCR beta chain sequence. An end of the junction differs from the germline gene, which may be a read error. A primer matching the constant region was used to make TCR beta cDNA from 500 to 650 ng of total RNA. Three nested multiplex PCR rounds, a slightly modified ARM-PCR method, built the TCR beta libraries. The first two PCR rounds used TRBV1-TRBV30 forward primers with a C-beta reverse primer, nine to eleven cycles each. TCRdb processed the multiplex PCR reads anew with MiXCR; each CDR3 protein has one entry. The table includes about 330,000 distinct CDR3 sequences, 65% detected once. The CDR3 has 12 amino acids. CDR1 is SGHAT and CDR2 is FQNNGV in the germline V gene. The sample originates from a study of tumor-infiltrating lymphocytes in primary liver carcinoma. Overall study context: Ranging in age from 30 to 69 years, the patients were men and women. These were node-negative, non-metastatic T1-T3 tumors of roughly 4 to 11 cm.

Alongside blood RNA obtained from unsorted whole blood, germline DNA was also extracted. The patients lived with chronic HBV infection and had not yet received any treatment. This clonotype was sampled from a man aged 40-49 years with primary liver carcinoma and hepatitis B virus infection. The sample was peripheral blood. V and J are TRBV11-2 and TRBJ2-1; D not resolved. The CDR3 region is CTSSLGFNEQSF. CDR3 in DNA: TGTACCAGCAGCTTAGGCTTTAATGAGCAGTCCTTC. The full variable domain, rest sourced from reference TRBV11-2 and TRBJ2-1, is EAGVAQSPRYKIIEKRQSVAFWCNPISGHATLYWYQQILGQGPKLLIQFQNNGVVDDSQLPKDRFSAERLKGVDSTLKIQPAKLEDSAVYLCTSSLGFNEQSFGPGTRLTVL.